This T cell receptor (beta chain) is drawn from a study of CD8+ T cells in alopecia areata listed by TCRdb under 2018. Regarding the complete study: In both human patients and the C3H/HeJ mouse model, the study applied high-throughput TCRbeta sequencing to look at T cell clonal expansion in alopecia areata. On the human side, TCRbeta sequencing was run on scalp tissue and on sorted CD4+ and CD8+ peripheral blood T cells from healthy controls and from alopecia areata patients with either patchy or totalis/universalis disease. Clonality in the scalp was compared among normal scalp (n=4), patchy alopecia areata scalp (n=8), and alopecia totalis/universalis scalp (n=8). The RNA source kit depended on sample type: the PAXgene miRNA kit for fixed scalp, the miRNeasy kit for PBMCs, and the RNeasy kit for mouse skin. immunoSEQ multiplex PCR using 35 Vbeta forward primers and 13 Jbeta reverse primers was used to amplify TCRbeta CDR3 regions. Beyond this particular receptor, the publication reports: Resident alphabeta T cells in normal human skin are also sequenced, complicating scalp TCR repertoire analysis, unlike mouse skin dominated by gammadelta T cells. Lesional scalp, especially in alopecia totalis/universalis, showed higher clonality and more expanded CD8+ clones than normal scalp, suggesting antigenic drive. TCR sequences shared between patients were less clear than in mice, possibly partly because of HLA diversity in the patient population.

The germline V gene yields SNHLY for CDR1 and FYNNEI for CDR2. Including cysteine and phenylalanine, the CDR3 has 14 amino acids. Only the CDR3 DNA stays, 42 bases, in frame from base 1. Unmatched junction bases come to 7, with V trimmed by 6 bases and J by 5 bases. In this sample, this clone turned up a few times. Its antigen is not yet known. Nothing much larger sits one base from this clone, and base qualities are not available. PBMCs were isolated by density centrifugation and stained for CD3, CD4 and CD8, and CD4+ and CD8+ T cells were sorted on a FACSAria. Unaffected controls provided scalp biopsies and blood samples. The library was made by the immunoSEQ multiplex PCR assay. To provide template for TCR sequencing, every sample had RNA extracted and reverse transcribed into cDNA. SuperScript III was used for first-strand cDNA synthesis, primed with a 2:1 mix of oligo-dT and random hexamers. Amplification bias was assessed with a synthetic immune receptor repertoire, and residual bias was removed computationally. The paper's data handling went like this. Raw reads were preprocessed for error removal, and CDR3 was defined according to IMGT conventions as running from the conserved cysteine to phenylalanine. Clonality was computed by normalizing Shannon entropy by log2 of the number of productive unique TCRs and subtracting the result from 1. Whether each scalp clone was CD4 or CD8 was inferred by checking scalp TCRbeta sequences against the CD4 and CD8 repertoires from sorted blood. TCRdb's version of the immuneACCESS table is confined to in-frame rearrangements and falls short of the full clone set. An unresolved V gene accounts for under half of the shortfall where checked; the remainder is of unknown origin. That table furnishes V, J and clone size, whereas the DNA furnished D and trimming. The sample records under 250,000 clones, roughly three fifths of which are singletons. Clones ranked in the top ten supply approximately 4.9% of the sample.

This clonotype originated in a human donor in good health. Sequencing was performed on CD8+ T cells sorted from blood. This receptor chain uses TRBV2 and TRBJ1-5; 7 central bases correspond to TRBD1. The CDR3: CASSKGQGDQPQHF. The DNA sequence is TGTGCCAGCAGCAAGGGGCAGGGGGATCAGCCCCAGCATTTT.